A single sample gave rise to the 29 T cell receptor beta chains below, sequenced in a study of T cell repertoires in cytomegalovirus infection. TCRdb processed the reads anew with MiXCR; each CDR3 protein has one entry. The sample consists of about 680,000 distinct CDR3 sequences, 20% to 30% of them appearing once. Sequenced material: CD8+ T cells from PBMCs. The receptor set was obtained from a human donor in good health (CMV status not recorded). Some clones in this sample may be carry-over from other donors' samples.

This clonotype was recorded a few times. The genes are TRBV14 and TRBJ1-2; 12 bases agree with TRBD1. The junction had 17 bases not matched to a gene; V was cut back by 0 bases and J by 3 bases. The CDR3 is made up of 21 amino acids. The germline CDR1 and CDR2 sequences are SGHDN and FVKESK. The CDR3 DNA is TGTGCCAGCAGCCAAGACTTCTACCCGGGACAGGGGGCATCCTACGACTATGGCTACACCTTC. Protein sequence: CASSQDFYPGQGASYDYGYTF.

The rearrangement joins TRBV7-9 to TRBJ1-1; possibly TRBD1 for D (5 bases). V was pared by 5 bases and J by 1 base, with 8 bases between. The CDR3 runs 13 residues. CDR1 and CDR2 (germline): SEHNR, FQNEAQ (reference sequence). The DNA of the CDR3 is TGTGCCAGCAGCCAGGGTACGAACACTGAAGCTTTCTTT. Translating it yields CASSQGTNTEAFF.

The chain joins TRBV29-1 to TRBJ2-1; TRBD2 matches at 9 bases. The CDR3 is 14 residues long. After removal of 4 bases from V and 9 bases from J, the junction contained 10 bases not matched to a gene. The germline CDR1 and CDR2 sequences are SQVTM and ANQGSEA. The CDR3 loop is CSVAYGGGAVEQFF. The CDR3 region has the DNA TGCAGCGTTGCGTACGGCGGGGGGGCCGTTGAGCAGTTCTTC.

The chain is built from TRBV13 and TRBJ1-1; 8 bases fit TRBD1. V trimming: 0 bases; J trimming: 10 bases; junction bases outside the gene matches: 7. CDR1 and CDR2 (germline): PRHDT, FYEKMQ (reference sequence). The length of the CDR3 is 14 residues. The CDR3 protein is CASSLGQGQGVAFF. Here the CDR3 DNA reads TGTGCCAGCAGCTTAGGTCAAGGACAGGGTGTAGCTTTCTTT.

V usage is TRBV28 and J usage is TRBJ1-1, with D tentatively TRBD1 (6 bases). This CDR3 spans 17 amino acids. The V and J ends lost 6 bases and 3 bases respectively, with 23 bases between them. The germline V gene encodes CDR1 MDHEN and CDR2 SYDVKM. The CDR3 DNA sequence: TGTGCCAGCAGCCCCCTACAGGGTAGGAGGCGGGACACTGAAGCTTTCTTT. Its protein is CASSPLQGRRRDTEAFF.

The chain employs TRBV20-1 and TRBJ1-5; 7 bases line up with TRBD1. Germline CDR1 reads DFQATT; CDR2 reads SNEGSKA (reference sequence). J lost 3 bases, V lost 7 bases, and 6 bases had no gene match. This CDR3 is 13 amino acids long. CDR3 nucleotides: TGCAGTGTGAATGACAGGGACAATCAGCCCCAGCATTTT. Translation: CSVNDRDNQPQHF.

This clonotype was seen more than once but under ten times. This sequence joins TRBV20-1 and TRBJ1-1; 9 nucleotides line up with TRBD1. This CDR3 region has 13 residues. Germline values: CDR1 DFQATT, CDR2 SNEGSKA (reference sequence). V was pared by 6 bases and J by 5 bases, with 7 bases of the junction left unmatched. The CDR3 is CSARQGDGTEAFF. Written as DNA, the CDR3 is TGCAGTGCCAGACAGGGGGACGGAACTGAAGCTTTCTTT.

This chain joins TRBV5-6 and TRBJ1-2; D not resolved. Germline V gives CDR1 SGHDT, CDR2 YYEEEE. The CDR3 has 14 amino acids. V was clipped by 3 bases and J by 4 bases, with 13 bases between them. The CDR3: CASSSQDGFYGYTF. Here the CDR3 DNA reads TGTGCCAGCAGCTCTCAGGACGGATTCTATGGCTACACCTTC.

J is TRBJ2-7 and V is TRBV28; TRBD1 is a possible D gene (6 bases). CDR1 and CDR2 (germline): MDHEN, SYDVKM. This CDR3 contains 17 residues. With 5 bases removed from V and 3 bases from J, the gap between germline ends came to 23 bases. The CDR3 region is CASSRKARTADYYEQYV. The DNA of the CDR3 is TGTGCCAGCAGTCGGAAAGCCCGGACAGCCGATTACTACGAGCAGTACGTC.

The chain is built from TRBV4-3 and TRBJ1-1; 9 positions match TRBD1. The V segment lost 2 bases and the J segment 0 bases; nucleotides outside the gene matches: 7. Germline values: CDR1 LGHNA, CDR2 YSLEER. The CDR3 length is 17 residues. The CDR3 DNA sequence: TGCGCCAGCAGCCAATCCCCGGGACAGGGATTGAACACTGAAGCTTTCTTT. Its translation: CASSQSPGQGLNTEAFF.

This clonotype was observed a few times. The chain employs TRBV19 and TRBJ2-1, with 7 bases fitting TRBD1. The germline V gene encodes CDR1 LNHDA and CDR2 SQIVND (reference sequence). J lost 3 bases, V lost 4 bases, and 6 bases had no gene match. The CDR3 covers 15 residues. In nucleotides, the CDR3 is TGTGCCAGTAGTAAGACAGGGCTTCTCTACAATGAGCAGTTCTTC. It yields the protein CASSKTGLLYNEQFF.

This clonotype was recorded many times. The chain has TRBV29-1 and TRBJ1-1; 8 bases are a match to TRBD1. The CDR3 has 13 residues. Germline trimming cut 3 bases from V and 4 bases from J; bases unmatched to any gene: 4. Germline CDR1 and CDR2: SQVTM and ANQGSEA. CDR3 loop: CSVERTGTTEAFF. CDR3 coding DNA: TGCAGCGTTGAGAGGACAGGGACCACTGAAGCTTTCTTT.

This clonotype was recorded many times. This rearrangement joins TRBV12-3 or TRBV12-4 to TRBJ2-3, with 10 bases aligning to TRBD1. Trimming at V came to 1 base and at J to 2 bases, leaving 9 bases not matched to a gene. The length of the CDR3 is 18 residues. The DNA of the CDR3 is TGTGCCAGCAGTTTAGGTTCCGTGGGACAGGGGACCACAGATACGCAGTATTTT. Protein product: CASSLGSVGQGTTDTQYF.

This sequence joins TRBV27 and TRBJ2-2, with TRBD1 as a possible D gene (5 bases). The CDR3 is 12 residues long. Per the germline V gene, CDR1 is MNHEY and CDR2 is SMNVEV (reference sequence). V was clipped by 6 bases and J by 6 bases, with 8 bases between them. The CDR3 nucleotides read TGTGCCAGCAGAAGGGGCGCCGGGGAGCTGTTTTTT. Translating gives CASRRGAGELFF.

The chain has TRBV7-9 and TRBJ2-1, with 12 bases identical to TRBD2. From germline, CDR1 is SEHNR and CDR2 FQNEAQ (reference sequence). The CDR3 is 16 amino acids. The ends lost 5 bases at V and 9 bases at J; junction bases unmatched: 11. The CDR3 nucleotides are TGTGCCAGCAGCGCCTCTAGCGGGGGGGCGAGGGGTGAGCAGTTCTTC. Translation gives CASSASSGGARGEQFF.

The chain combines TRBV7-8 with TRBJ1-1; a possible D gene is TRBD1 (5 bases). The length of the CDR3 is 16 residues. Looked up from germline, CDR1 is SGHVS and CDR2 is FQNEAQ. V was trimmed by 1 base and J by 3 bases, leaving 15 bases between them. The CDR3 DNA sequence: TGTGCCAGCAGCTTAGTGGGTCTTACAGGTTACACTGAAGCTTTCTTT. Amino acids: CASSLVGLTGYTEAFF.

This clonotype was observed once. This rearrangement joins TRBV29-1 to TRBJ1-4, with a weak D call TRBD1 (5 bases). This CDR3 spans 13 amino acids. V was trimmed by 7 bases and J by 3 bases, leaving 12 bases between them. The germline V gene has CDR1 SQVTM and CDR2 ANQGSEA. The CDR3 is CSDGQIANEKLFF. The CDR3 DNA is TGCAGCGACGGACAAATAGCTAATGAAAAACTGTTTTTT.

The table lists this clonotype with many counts. The chain has TRBV28 and TRBJ2-1; D could derive from TRBD1 or TRBD2 (5 bases each). Trimming shortened V by 2 bases and J by 6 bases, and 11 bases separated the two germline ends. This CDR3 comprises 14 residues. Germline V CDR1 and CDR2: MDHEN, SYDVKM. The CDR3 sequence: CASSLEGPINEQFF. The CDR3 nucleotides read TGTGCCAGCAGTTTAGAGGGACCGATCAATGAGCAGTTCTTC.

This clonotype was observed many times. The rearrangement joins TRBV7-3 to TRBJ2-1; 8 bases match TRBD2. Germline CDR1 SGHTA, CDR2 FQGTGA. V was clipped by 5 bases and J by 5 bases; unmatched bases: 8. The CDR3 spans 15 residues. The CDR3 DNA reads TGTGCCAGCAGCCCTATGGCGGGGGGAAACAATGAGCAGTTCTTC. This sequence encodes CASSPMAGGNNEQFF.

V usage is TRBV7-9 and J usage is TRBJ2-1; 9 bases map to TRBD1. V dropped 5 bases and J dropped 3; count of bases not matched to a gene: 14. The CDR3 runs to 18 residues. Germline lookup yields CDR1 SEHNR and CDR2 FQNEAQ (reference sequence). The chain's CDR3 is CASSPGQGPPNLYNEQFF. CDR3 nucleotides: TGTGCCAGCAGCCCAGGACAGGGGCCTCCCAACCTCTACAATGAGCAGTTCTTC.

The V gene is TRBV27, the J gene TRBJ2-1; 8 nucleotides align to TRBD1. Germline CDR1 is MNHEY and CDR2 is SMNVEV (reference sequence). V lost 9 bases to trimming and J lost 0 bases; unmatched junction nucleotides: 10. The CDR3 has 16 amino acids. The CDR3 loop reads CASKTGALSSYNEQFF. The CDR3 DNA sequence: TGTGCCAGTAAGACAGGGGCCCTTAGCTCCTACAATGAGCAGTTCTTC.

The chain has TRBV7-1 and TRBJ2-1; a weak D match, TRBD2 (5 bases). TRBV7-1 counts as an open reading frame of uncertain function. V lost 5 bases and J lost 14, with 16 bases in between. The CDR3 is 12 residues long. The CDR3 region is CASSQGPDGEFF. CDR3 sequence (DNA): TGTGCCAGCAGCCAAGGGCCCGACGGGGAGTTCTTC.

The rearrangement links TRBV28 to TRBJ1-1; D is undetermined. There are 12 residues in the CDR3. V gave up 10 bases and J gave up 4 bases, with 13 bases separating them. CDR1 MDHEN and CDR2 SYDVKM come from the germline V gene. CDR3 sequence reads: CATINRGTEAFF. CDR3 coding DNA: TGTGCCACCATAAATCGGGGCACTGAAGCTTTCTTT.

This clonotype was recorded a few times. The chain recombines TRBV28 with TRBJ1-4, with D perhaps TRBD1 (5 bases). Deletions cut 5 bases from V and 7 bases from J, with 11 bases between. Germline lookup yields CDR1 MDHEN and CDR2 SYDVKM. There are 13 residues in the CDR3. The CDR3 DNA follows: TGTGCCAGCAGTCGCCATAGGGGTGAAAAACTGTTTTTT. It encodes CASSRHRGEKLFF.

The V and J genes are TRBV29-1 and TRBJ2-5; a weak D match, TRBD1 (6 bases). Germline CDR1 is SQVTM and CDR2 is ANQGSEA. The CDR3 has 16 amino acids. The V gene lost 3 bases and the J gene lost 5 bases, with 22 bases spanning the gap. This CDR3 reads CSVDGALTGLWETQYF. The CDR3 DNA reads TGCAGCGTTGATGGGGCCCTCACAGGGCTCTGGGAGACCCAGTACTTC. Full variable domain (missing parts from reference TRBV29-1 and TRBJ2-5): SAVISQKPSRDICQRGTSLTIQCQVDSQVTMMFWYRQQPGQSLTLIATANQGSEATYESGFVIDKFPISRPNLTFSTLTVSNMSPEDSSIYLCSVDGALTGLWETQYFGPGTRLLVL.

The table lists this clonotype with many counts. V is TRBV10-3 and J is TRBJ2-5; D tentatively fits TRBD1 or TRBD2 (5 bases each). The V gene's germline CDR1 is ENHRY and CDR2 SYGVKD. This CDR3 region has 11 residues. CDR3 coding DNA: TGTGCTCCCCGGGACGCCGGGACCCAGTACTTC. Its translation: CAPRDAGTQYF.

Of note for this clonotype: This may stem from a read error, because a much larger clone lies one nucleotide away. The chain uses TRBV7-4 and TRBJ2-5; perhaps D is TRBD1 or TRBD2 (6 bases each). V lost 5 bases and J 1 base, leaving 14 bases between the germline ends. CDR1 is SGHVT, CDR2 SQSDAQ, per germline. This CDR3 is 15 amino acids long. The CDR3 DNA reads as TGTGCCAGCAGCCCTCGAGGGGGGCCCCAAGAGACCCAGTACTTC. It translates to CASSPRGGPQETQYF.

The chain employs TRBV6-2 or TRBV6-3 and TRBJ1-2, with no clear D. The V end lost 3 bases, the J end lost 1 base, and 12 bases lay between the germline ends. There are 15 residues in the CDR3. Germline values: CDR1 MNHEY, CDR2 SVGEGT. For the CDR3, the DNA is TGTGCCAGCAGTTATCTGCGGGGAGGTAACTATGGCTACACCTTC. This encodes CASSYLRGGNYGYTF.

The rearrangement links TRBV29-1 to TRBJ1-1, with 7 nucleotides matching TRBD1. The germline gives CDR1 SQVTM, CDR2 ANQGSEA. V lost 5 bases and J lost 5; bases outside the gene matches: 5. CDR3 length equals 12 residues. The CDR3 nucleotides are TGCAGCGTTCCCAGGGGGGGTACTGAAGCTTTCTTT. This translates into CSVPRGGTEAFF.